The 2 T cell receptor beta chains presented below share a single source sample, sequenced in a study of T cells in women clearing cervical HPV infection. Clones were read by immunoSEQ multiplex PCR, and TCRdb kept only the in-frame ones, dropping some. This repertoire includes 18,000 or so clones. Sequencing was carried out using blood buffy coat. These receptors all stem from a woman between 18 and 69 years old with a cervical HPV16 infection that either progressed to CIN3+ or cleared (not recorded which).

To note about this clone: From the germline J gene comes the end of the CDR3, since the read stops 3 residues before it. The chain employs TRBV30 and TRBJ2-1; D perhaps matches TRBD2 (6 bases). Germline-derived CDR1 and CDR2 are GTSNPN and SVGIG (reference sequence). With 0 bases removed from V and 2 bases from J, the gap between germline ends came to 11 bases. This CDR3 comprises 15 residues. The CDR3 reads CAWSVRGVTYNEQFF. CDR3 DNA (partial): TGTGCCTGGAGTGTACGCGGGGTTACCTACAATGAG.

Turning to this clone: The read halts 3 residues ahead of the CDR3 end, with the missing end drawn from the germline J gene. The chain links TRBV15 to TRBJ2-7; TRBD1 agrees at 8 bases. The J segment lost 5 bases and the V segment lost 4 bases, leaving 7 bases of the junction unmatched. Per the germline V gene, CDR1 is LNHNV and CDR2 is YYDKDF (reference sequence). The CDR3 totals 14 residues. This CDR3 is CATSMLDREDEQYF. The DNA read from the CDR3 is TGTGCCACCAGCATGTTGGACAGGGAGGACGAG.